This T cell receptor beta chain appears in the sequencing data of a study of regulatory T cells in long-lasting Graves disease. Study at large: Graves' patients with a new diagnosis had received antithyroid drugs under 3 months.

Assembly of TCR beta libraries relied on iRepertoire HTBI primers together with Arm-PCR of CDR3 regions. Original methodology: Across samples, roughly 58 TRBV and 12 to 15 TRBJ segments were found. TCRdb reanalysed the multiplex PCR reads using MiXCR and keeps one entry per CDR3 protein. These V and J calls are TCRdb output, not the study's own analysis. The repertoire includes hundreds of thousands of distinct CDR3 sequences, around 15% of them detected once, and 20% to 25% sits in the top ten. The germline gives CDR1 SGHTA, CDR2 FQGNSA. This CDR3 has 14 amino acids. Trimming took 3 bases from V and 8 from J; bases not matched to a gene: 2. This clonotype was counted ten times or more. Its antigen is still unknown. Noted time point: newly diagnosed GD, antithyroid drugs for less than 3 months. The TCR library was made from RNA that had been extracted from PBMCs in TRIzol. Study-wide points: Possibly, accuracy suffered from the small sample size. Researchers reported studying only peripheral blood, not thyroid tissue.

The chain is built from TRBV7-2 and TRBJ1-6; 9 bases match TRBD1. The TCR was taken from a female donor with Graves disease. Sample: peripheral blood mononuclear cells (PBMCs), taken at new diagnosis, from a patient treated with antithyroid drugs. CDR3 region: CASSFTGGHSPLHF. CDR3 DNA sequence: TGTGCCAGCAGCTTCACAGGGGGCCATTCACCCCTCCACTTT.